The source of this T cell receptor (beta chain) is a study of T cell repertoires in cytomegalovirus infection. Across the study: Researchers turned to recently identified HLA-C-restricted CMV epitopes as well as well-studied HLA-B-restricted ones. Indicated by public TCR beta signatures were CMV infection and matching HLA type.

MiXCR was run by TCRdb on the reads, yielding one entry per CDR3 protein. The sample holds about half a million distinct CDR3 sequences, 25% to 35% seen once. Study findings and constraints: Accumulated public TCR beta family frequency recognized individuals carrying CMV together with the relevant HLA. The response measured ex vivo was dominated by TCR beta clonotypes (HLA-C-restricted and CMV-specific).

A remark on this clonotype: As yet, its antigen is unknown.

Per the germline V gene, CDR1 is LGHNT and CDR2 is FRNRAP. Deletions cut 0 bases from V and 4 bases from J, with 16 bases between. This CDR3 is 17 amino acids long. The TCR originated in a human donor in good health (CMV status not recorded). Some clones in this sample may be carry-over from other donors' samples. The chain carries TRBV12-5 and TRBJ2-1; D uncertain. This material consisted of cultured PBMCs, taken from culture after CMV antigen stimulation. CDR3 loop: CASGLVVSGGKYNEQFF. CDR3 coding DNA: TGTGCTAGTGGTTTGGTAGTGTCGGGCGGAAAATACAATGAGCAGTTCTTC.